A single TCR beta chain is shown here with its context. No antigen is known for it. The study ran its PCR with 60 Vbeta and 13 Jbeta primers. Assay used: immunoSEQ multiplex PCR; TCRdb lists only in-frame clones, some missing. The repertoire holds 100,000 to 150,000 clones, with roughly 80% as singletons. The sample belongs to a study of cytomegalovirus exposure and HLA in healthy donors. The CDR3 is 14 residues long. V was shortened by 3 bases and J by 7 bases, with 10 bases between the two germline ends. In germline, CDR1 is SGHVS, CDR2 FNYEAQ. Overall study results and limits: Per a later analysis, 18,000 or so TCR beta sequences showed association with HLA alleles at 0.05 false discovery rate. Fewer N-insertions (relative to the approximately 670-donor mean) were reportedly seen in an Asian-associated ancestry cluster in a later analysis.

This chain connects TRBV7-6 to TRBJ1-6; D not certain. The sequencing sample was made of PBMCs. This clonotype was obtained from a man aged 25-40 years in good health and CMV-seropositive. The CDR3 is CASSFDRWNSPLHF. The CDR3 coding sequence is TGTGCCAGCAGCTTTGATCGGTGGAATTCACCCCTCCACTTT. Based on the CDR3 plus reference TRBV7-6 and TRBJ1-6, the full variable domain is GAGVSQSPRYKVTKRGQDVALRCDPISGHVSLYWYRQALGQGPEFLTYFNYEAQQDKSGLPNDRFSAERPEGSISTLTIQRTEQRDSAMYRCASSFDRWNSPLHFGNGTRLTVT.